These 30 T cell receptor beta chains came from one sample sequenced in a study of blood T cells in healthy people across ages. A second PCR, run for about 6 to 11 cycles, used a sample-barcoded 5' primer plus a J-beta primer mix. TCRdb re-analysed the 5' RACE reads in MiXCR, keeping a single row per CDR3 protein. The sample lists nearly 1 million distinct CDR3 sequences, roughly 51% occurring once. Sequencing was performed on blood. These receptors came from a woman in her sixties or seventies in good health.

The sample holds a few counts of this clonotype. The CDR3 nucleotides read TGTGCCAGCAGTTACTTTTCGGGACAGGGGCCCTACGAGCAGTACTTC. Translation: CASSYFSGQGPYEQYF. This chain links TRBV6-5 with TRBJ2-7; 10 bases map to TRBD1. Germline V gene sequence: CDR1 MNHEY, CDR2 SVGAGI. This CDR3 has 16 amino acids. With 1 base clipped from V and 2 bases from J, the junction kept 5 bases outside the gene matches.

The sample holds many counts of this clonotype. The rearrangement joins TRBV3-1 to TRBJ2-3; D unclear. V shed 3 bases and J shed 3 bases, with 4 bases lying between them. The length of the CDR3 is 12 residues. Per germline, CDR1 LGHDT and CDR2 YNNKEL (reference sequence). CDR3 DNA sequence: TGTGCCAGCAGCCAGGGGACAGATACGCAGTATTTT. Protein product: CASSQGTDTQYF.

Only a few counts were recorded for this clonotype. The rearrangement uses TRBV12-3 or TRBV12-4 and TRBJ1-5; no reliable D call. Deletions cut 7 bases from V and 6 bases from J, with 10 bases between. CDR3 length: 12 residues. CDR3: CASTDVGQPQHF. The CDR3 bases are TGTGCCAGCACCGATGTGGGTCAGCCCCAGCATTTT.

V and J are TRBV4-1 and TRBJ1-1; TRBD1 matches 7 bases. J gave up 3 bases and V 1 base, and 5 bases lay outside the gene matches. Germline V gene data show CDR1 as MGHRA and CDR2 as YSYEKL. The CDR3 extends over 15 amino acids. The CDR3 nucleotides read TGCGCCAGCAGCCAAGGTACAGGGGTGGACACTGAAGCTTTCTTT. Translation gives CASSQGTGVDTEAFF.

The rearrangement joins TRBV10-2 to TRBJ2-5; maybe TRBD1 (6 bases). This CDR3 is 13 amino acids long. Germline CDR1 reads WSHSY; CDR2 reads SAAADI. The ends were cut back, 4 bases at V and 5 bases at J, with 11 bases in the middle. This CDR3 reads CASSGRGWETQYF. In DNA, the CDR3 is TGCGCCAGCAGTGGCAGGGGATGGGAGACCCAGTACTTC.

This chain connects TRBV7-6 to TRBJ1-5; D is unresolved. Deletions cut 2 bases from V and 3 bases from J, with 5 bases between. Germline V gives CDR1 SGHVS, CDR2 FNYEAQ. The CDR3 sequence is 13 residues long. CDR3 residues: CASSLWDNQPQHF. CDR3 in DNA: TGTGCCAGCAGCTTATGGGACAATCAGCCCCAGCATTTT.

This clonotype was counted between two and nine times. The chain is built from TRBV4-1 and TRBJ1-2, with TRBD1 matching 9 bases. This CDR3 has 16 residues. Germline CDR1 MGHRA, CDR2 YSYEKL. V trimming: 4 bases; J trimming: 7 bases; junction bases outside the gene matches: 13. In DNA, the CDR3 is TGCGCCAGCAGCCTATCCGGGACAGGGAGTTCACTTGGCTACACCTTC. This encodes CASSLSGTGSSLGYTF.

The chain links TRBV3-1 to TRBJ2-1, with D maybe TRBD2 (5 bases). CDR3 size: 20 residues. V lost 4 bases to trimming and J lost 2 bases, with 27 bases between them. CDR1 is LGHDT, CDR2 YNNKEL, per germline (reference sequence). DNA of the CDR3: TGTGCCAGCAGCCCCAGGCAGATTACCTACCTATACGGGGCCTACAATGAGCAGTTCTTC. Encoded protein: CASSPRQITYLYGAYNEQFF.

V and J are TRBV4-1 and TRBJ2-1; 7 nucleotides align to TRBD2. CDR1 MGHRA and CDR2 YSYEKL come from the germline V gene. The CDR3 consists of 15 residues. V shed 1 base, J shed 4 bases, and the junction held 4 bases outside the gene matches. DNA for the CDR3: TGCGCCAGCAGCCAAGCGGCAGCGGGATACAATGAGCAGTTCTTC. Encoded protein: CASSQAAAGYNEQFF.

This clonotype was seen only a few times. The chain links TRBV20-1 to TRBJ2-3; a weak D match, TRBD2 (6 bases). V was clipped by 6 bases and J by 0 bases, with 22 bases between them. Per the germline V gene, CDR1 is DFQATT and CDR2 is SNEGSKA (reference sequence). The CDR3 is 17 residues long. In nucleotides, the CDR3 is TGCAGTGCCGGGGACCCGTCACGGGGGTCTAGCACAGATACGCAGTATTTT. Its translation is CSAGDPSRGSSTDTQYF.

This clonotype was recorded only once. At one end the junction does not follow the germline gene, possibly because of a read error. This rearrangement joins TRBV18 to TRBJ2-1, with 11 bases that match TRBD2. CDR1 and CDR2 (germline): KGHSH, LQKENI. This CDR3 has 14 residues. CDR3 sequence: CASSPGTSGNGQFF. CDR3 DNA: TGTGCCAGCTCACCAGGGACTAGCGGCAATGGGCAGTTCTTC.

The genes are TRBV28 and TRBJ2-5; D gene ambiguous. The DNA end favors TRBJ2-7, so the J call may be wrong. The germline V gene has CDR1 MDHEN and CDR2 SYDVKM. CDR3 length: 15 amino acids. The CDR3 coding sequence is TGTGCCAGCAGCCCACTTAGAACCGCCGCTTACGAGCAGTACTTC. It encodes CASSPLRTAAYEQYF.

This clonotype was recorded many times. The V and J genes are TRBV7-9 and TRBJ1-4; D uncertain. Germline V gene sequence: CDR1 SEHNR, CDR2 FQNEAQ (reference sequence). CDR3 size: 15 residues. Trimming removed 1 base from V and 8 bases from J, with 14 bases in between. The CDR3 protein is CASSLGAGEMEKLFF. The CDR3 region has the DNA TGTGCCAGCAGCTTAGGAGCGGGAGAGATGGAAAAACTGTTTTTT.

This clonotype was detected only a few times. The V and J genes are TRBV4-1 and TRBJ2-7; 9 nucleotides line up with TRBD2. V was pared by 2 bases and J by 4 bases, with 9 bases of the junction left unmatched. This CDR3 has 16 residues. CDR1 and CDR2 (germline): MGHRA, YSYEKL. The CDR3 is CASSQWGSGSVYEQYF. The CDR3 bases are TGCGCCAGCAGCCAATGGGGTAGCGGGAGTGTATACGAGCAGTACTTC.

The genes are TRBV30 and TRBJ2-5; tentatively, D is TRBD1 or TRBD2 (5 bases each). V was clipped by 0 bases and J by 1 base, with 12 bases between them. Germline loops: CDR1 GTSNPN, CDR2 SVGIG (reference sequence). The CDR3 loop spans 15 amino acids. The CDR3 DNA follows: TGTGCCTGGAGTGTCTGGGTTGGGGGCCAAGAGACCCAGTACTTC. It translates to CAWSVWVGGQETQYF.

The table lists this clonotype with a few counts. V and J are TRBV29-1 and TRBJ2-7; either TRBD1 or TRBD2 may supply D (5 bases each). The end of the DNA fits TRBJ2-5 better, so the J call may be wrong. Germline V gene sequence: CDR1 SQVTM, CDR2 ANQGSEA. The CDR3 runs to 13 residues. As DNA, the CDR3 is TGCAGCGTTGAGGCCAGGGACCGGGAGACCCAGTACTTC. Translating gives CSVEARDRETQYF.

The V call is TRBV7-2, the J call TRBJ2-7, with 8 nucleotides matching TRBD1. This CDR3 is 15 amino acids long. Germline CDR1 reads SGHTA; CDR2 reads FQGNSA. The J segment lost 3 bases and the V segment lost 5 bases, leaving 9 bases of the junction unmatched. CDR3 DNA sequence: TGTGCCAGCAGCCCGGGACAGGCGAGCTACTACGAGCAGTACTTC. Protein: CASSPGQASYYEQYF.

The gene calls are TRBV7-9 and TRBJ2-3; maybe TRBD1 (6 bases). This CDR3 is 15 amino acids long. The germline gives CDR1 SEHNR, CDR2 FQNEAQ (reference sequence). V lost 6 bases, J lost 0 bases, and 13 bases lay in between. In DNA, the CDR3 is TGTGCCAGCAGTTGGGGGCAGGAGAGCACAGATACGCAGTATTTT. Translating gives CASSWGQESTDTQYF.

This clonotype came up a few times. This sequence joins TRBV28 and TRBJ2-1; D remains ambiguous. The CDR3 spans 15 residues. The germline V gene encodes CDR1 MDHEN and CDR2 SYDVKM. V shed 4 bases and J shed 7 bases, with 17 bases lying between them. CDR3 DNA sequence: TGTGCCAGCAGTTCGGTGCTAGATCCACGGAATGAGCAGTTCTTC. Protein: CASSSVLDPRNEQFF.

This clonotype was observed a handful of times. This chain connects TRBV7-2 to TRBJ2-7; D is ambiguous. V lost 5 bases and J 3 bases, leaving 14 bases between the germline ends. There are 14 residues in the CDR3. The V gene's germline CDR1 is SGHTA and CDR2 FQGNSA. The CDR3 is CASSPRSADYEQYF. In nucleotides, the CDR3 is TGTGCCAGCAGCCCCCGATCGGCAGACTACGAGCAGTACTTC.

This clonotype was picked up a small number of times. The chain has TRBV6-5 and TRBJ2-3, with TRBD2 matching 10 bases. The CDR3 has 17 amino acids. From germline, CDR1 is MNHEY and CDR2 SVGAGI. Trimming cost V 5 bases and J 1 base; bases outside gene matches: 9. The CDR3 loop is CASSVLSSGSGTDTQYF. In nucleotides, the CDR3 is TGTGCCAGCAGTGTACTTTCTAGCGGGAGCGGCACAGATACGCAGTATTTT.

This clonotype showed up just a few times. The V and J genes are TRBV5-1 and TRBJ1-1; possibly TRBD1 for D (5 bases). The CDR3 has 14 residues. From germline, CDR1 is SGHRS and CDR2 YFSETQ. V lost 3 bases and J 2 bases, leaving 11 bases between the germline ends. CDR3 sequence: CASSSQGVNTEAFF. CDR3 nucleotide sequence: TGCGCCAGCAGCTCCCAAGGGGTTAACACTGAAGCTTTCTTT.

Here the CDR3 reads CASSLGIQGDNEQFF. The CDR3 region has the DNA TGTGCCAGCAGCTTAGGGATACAGGGGGACAATGAGCAGTTCTTC. This chain uses TRBV7-2 with TRBJ2-1; 8 nucleotides match TRBD1. This CDR3 region has 15 residues. Germline CDR1 is SGHTA and CDR2 is FQGNSA. Trimming cost V 1 base and J 5 bases; bases outside gene matches: 4. Filled out from reference TRBV7-2 and TRBJ2-1, the complete variable domain reads GAGVSQSPSNKVTEKGKDVELRCDPISGHTALYWYRQSLGQGLEFLIYFQGNSAPDKSGLPSDRFSAERTGGSVSTLTIQRTQQEDSAVYLCASSLGIQGDNEQFFGPGTRLTVL.

The rearrangement links TRBV5-6 to TRBJ2-7; D is tentatively TRBD1 or TRBD2 (6 bases each). Deletions cut 5 bases from V and 3 bases from J, with 15 bases between. The germline CDR1 and CDR2 sequences are SGHDT and YYEEEE. This CDR3 is 14 amino acids long. DNA of the CDR3: TGTGCCAGCAGGTTAAGGGGGGCACACTACGAGCAGTACTTC. Its protein is CASRLRGAHYEQYF.

The chain joins TRBV7-6 to TRBJ2-5; D tentatively reads TRBD1 or TRBD2 (6 bases each). The CDR3 has 13 amino acids. Per the germline V gene, CDR1 is SGHVS and CDR2 is FNYEAQ. With 5 bases removed from V and 6 bases from J, the gap between germline ends came to 13 bases. CDR3 sequence: CASSPGRGQTQYF. DNA of the CDR3: TGTGCCAGCAGCCCAGGCCGGGGGCAGACCCAGTACTTC.

This clonotype turned up a few times. The chain joins TRBV29-1 to TRBJ2-5, with a weak D call TRBD1 (5 bases). Per the germline V gene, CDR1 is SQVTM and CDR2 is ANQGSEA. Trimming left V 3 bases short and J 4 bases short, with 12 bases between. The CDR3 runs to 13 residues. In DNA, the CDR3 is TGCAGCGTTGATCAGGGATCATCAGAGACCCAGTACTTC. Amino acid sequence: CSVDQGSSETQYF.

J is TRBJ1-1 and V is TRBV4-1; TRBD1 might be the D (5 bases). The germline V gene has CDR1 MGHRA and CDR2 YSYEKL. The CDR3 totals 13 residues. Trimming took off 1 base at V and 6 bases at J, with 9 bases between the two ends. CDR3: CASSQGREAEAFF. The DNA for the CDR3 is TGCGCCAGCAGCCAAGGCAGGGAGGCTGAAGCTTTCTTT.

J is TRBJ1-4 and V is TRBV20-1; D remains unclear. This CDR3 is 16 amino acids long. V was cut by 3 bases and J by 6 bases, with 20 bases left in between. The V gene's germline CDR1 is DFQATT and CDR2 SNEGSKA (reference sequence). The CDR3 bases are TGCAGTGCTAGGGTTGACTCGCCCTTTGGACATGAAAAACTGTTTTTT. Encoded protein: CSARVDSPFGHEKLFF.

The chain has TRBV11-2 and TRBJ2-3, with 7 bases identical to TRBD1. Losses at the gene ends were 6 bases for V and 4 bases for J; bases not matched to a gene: 4. This CDR3 has 13 residues. Germline lookup yields CDR1 SGHAT and CDR2 FQNNGV. The CDR3 sequence is CASSGTAADTQYF. The CDR3 coding sequence is TGTGCCAGCAGTGGGACAGCGGCAGATACGCAGTATTTT.

This clonotype has just a few counts. V and J are TRBV7-9 and TRBJ2-5; D might be TRBD1 (7 bases). Judging by the DNA end, TRBJ2-7 fits better; the J call may be wrong. The CDR3 runs 12 residues. Germline-derived CDR1 and CDR2 are SEHNR and FQNEAQ (reference sequence). The CDR3 DNA sequence: TGTGCCAGCAGCTCCAGGGGGGCCGAGCAGTACTTC. Its translation is CASSSRGAEQYF.